The 25 T cell receptor beta chains given below trace back to one sample, sequenced in a study of blood T cells in healthy people across ages. The second PCR ran about 6 to 11 cycles with a sample-barcoded 5' primer and J-beta primers. MiXCR, applied by TCRdb to the 5' RACE reads, yields one record per CDR3 protein. Of some 900,000 distinct CDR3 sequences in the sample, about 44% were seen once. Input material: blood. These receptors came from a man aged 25 to 45 in good health.

Comment on this clonotype: Germline and junction disagree at one end, which may indicate a read error. CDR3 DNA sequence: TGTGCCAGCAGTGAAACTAGCGGGCCACGGTACAAGGAGCAGTTCTTC. Its translation: CASSETSGPRYKEQFF. The chain is built from TRBV6-1 and TRBJ2-1; 9 nucleotides match TRBD2. The germline gives CDR1 MNHNS, CDR2 SASEGT. CDR3 length: 16 amino acids.

This clonotype has a handful of counts. V is TRBV18 and J is TRBJ1-4; D perhaps matches TRBD1 (5 bases). V was shortened by 6 bases and J by 0 bases, with 14 bases between the two germline ends. The CDR3 spans 16 residues. Germline V gene sequence: CDR1 KGHSH, CDR2 LQKENI. This CDR3 is CASSLGLFATNEKLFF. CDR3 nucleotide sequence: TGTGCCAGCTCCTTGGGACTGTTCGCAACTAATGAAAAACTGTTTTTT.

A single count supports this clonotype. This sequence joins TRBV7-2 and TRBJ2-7; a possible D gene is TRBD1 (6 bases). Germline V gene lookup returns CDR1 SGHTA and CDR2 FQGNSA. The CDR3 totals 13 residues. The V gene lost 2 bases and the J gene lost 7 bases, with 12 bases spanning the gap. For the CDR3, the DNA is TGTGCCAGCAGCTTACAGGGGCCTATTGAGCAGTACTTC. This encodes CASSLQGPIEQYF.

The genes are TRBV6-5 and TRBJ2-7; D not certain. The CDR3 runs to 15 residues. Between the trimmed V and J ends, which lost 2 bases and 0 bases, there was a span of 11 bases. Germline V gene lookup returns CDR1 MNHEY and CDR2 SVGAGI. The CDR3, as DNA: TGTGCCAGCAGTTACATCGACGGTAGCTCCTACGAGCAGTACTTC. It codes for CASSYIDGSSYEQYF.

The chain uses TRBV27 and TRBJ2-3, with D unclear. Per the germline V gene, CDR1 is MNHEY and CDR2 is SMNVEV (reference sequence). Trimming pared 6 bases from V and 4 bases from J, leaving 14 bases between. The CDR3 loop spans 14 amino acids. The CDR3 loop reads CASSRPGIADTQYF. CDR3 bases: TGTGCCAGCAGCCGACCGGGTATTGCAGATACGCAGTATTTT.

The chain employs TRBV30 and TRBJ1-1; no clear D. The length of the CDR3 is 12 residues. Germline V lookup: CDR1 GTSNPN, CDR2 SVGIG (reference sequence). The V gene lost 4 bases and the J gene lost 2 bases, with 8 bases spanning the gap. This chain's CDR3 is CAWTGDNTEAFF. The DNA for the CDR3 is TGTGCCTGGACTGGGGATAACACTGAAGCTTTCTTT.

This clonotype was recorded a few times. The chain's CDR3 is CASSQDTGNSEAFF. CDR3 sequence (DNA): TGTGCCAGCAGCCAAGACACAGGCAACTCTGAAGCTTTCTTT. The V call is TRBV4-2, the J call TRBJ1-1; D might be TRBD1 (5 bases). Trimming removed 0 bases at V and 6 bases at J, with 11 bases between. Per the germline V gene, CDR1 is LGHNA and CDR2 is YNFKEQ. The CDR3 spans 14 residues.

V is TRBV20-1 and J is TRBJ1-1; D is perhaps TRBD1 (5 bases). Deletions cut 6 bases from V and 3 bases from J, with 20 bases between. The length of the CDR3 is 15 residues. The germline gives CDR1 DFQATT, CDR2 SNEGSKA (reference sequence). The CDR3 DNA follows: TGCAGTGCGGACAACACCCCAACTACCGACACTGAAGCTTTCTTT. Translation gives CSADNTPTTDTEAFF.

This clonotype was recorded at least ten times. The chain carries TRBV4-2 and TRBJ2-7; 9 bases are a match to TRBD1. CDR1 and CDR2 (germline): LGHNA, YNFKEQ. This CDR3 is built from 15 residues. Unmatched junction bases numbered 3, after V lost 0 bases and J lost 3 bases. The chain's CDR3 is CASSQETGGGYEQYF. The CDR3 nucleotides are TGTGCCAGCAGCCAAGAGACAGGGGGAGGCTACGAGCAGTACTTC.

The chain links TRBV4-3 to TRBJ2-3; 9 bases agree with TRBD2. V dropped 0 bases and J dropped 0; count of bases not matched to a gene: 10. The CDR3 runs to 19 residues. Germline assignment: CDR1 LGHNA and CDR2 YSLEER. Here the CDR3 DNA reads TGCGCCAGCAGCCAAGAAGTCCAGCGGGGGGATTCTAGCACAGATACGCAGTATTTT. Translation gives CASSQEVQRGDSSTDTQYF.

This clonotype has at least ten counts. The chain's CDR3 is CASSYAGGADEQYF. CDR3 nucleotide sequence: TGTGCCAGCAGTTACGCCGGGGGGGCCGACGAGCAGTACTTC. The chain combines TRBV6-2 or TRBV6-3 with TRBJ2-7; 8 bases agree with TRBD2. Looked up from germline, CDR1 is MNHEY and CDR2 is SVGEGT. Trimming at V came to 2 bases and at J to 5 bases, leaving 5 bases not matched to a gene. The CDR3 loop spans 14 amino acids.

V and J are TRBV6-5 and TRBJ2-1; D is uncertain. Trimming left V 6 bases short and J 6 bases short, with 15 bases between. The CDR3 has 14 amino acids. Germline V gene lookup returns CDR1 MNHEY and CDR2 SVGAGI. CDR3 amino acids: CASRPPKASNEQFF. The CDR3, as DNA: TGTGCCAGCAGACCCCCCAAGGCTTCCAATGAGCAGTTCTTC.

The chain is built from TRBV5-1 and TRBJ2-5; D perhaps matches TRBD2 (5 bases). This CDR3 is built from 15 residues. Per germline, CDR1 SGHRS and CDR2 YFSETQ. The ends were cut back, 0 bases at V and 9 bases at J, with 18 bases in the middle. Here the CDR3 DNA reads TGCGCCAGCAGCTTGGCCGGTCTAGCCCAGAAGGCCCAGTACTTC. Translated: CASSLAGLAQKAQYF.

A few counts support this clonotype. The rearrangement links TRBV27 to TRBJ1-2; D perhaps matches TRBD1 (6 bases). The CDR3 contains 15 residues. The V end lost 0 bases, the J end lost 2 bases, and 10 bases lay between the germline ends. Germline loops: CDR1 MNHEY, CDR2 SMNVEV (reference sequence). The DNA of the CDR3 is TGTGCCAGCAGTTTATCCCCTACAGGGAACTATGGCTACACCTTC. The encoded protein is CASSLSPTGNYGYTF.

V usage is TRBV20-1 and J usage is TRBJ2-7, with D perhaps TRBD1 or TRBD2 (5 bases each). This CDR3 comprises 15 residues. Germline V gives CDR1 DFQATT, CDR2 SNEGSKA (reference sequence). V was trimmed by 2 bases and J by 6 bases, leaving 20 bases between them. The CDR3 DNA reads TGCAGTGCTAGACCCAGATCGGGACCCCTAGGCGAGCAGTACTTC. It yields the protein CSARPRSGPLGEQYF.

The rearrangement links TRBV3-1 to TRBJ2-7; weak D call: TRBD1 (5 bases). The CDR3 consists of 13 residues. Trimming cost V 8 bases and J 1 base, with 12 bases left between them. Per the germline V gene, CDR1 is LGHDT and CDR2 is YNNKEL (reference sequence). The CDR3 region has the DNA TGTGCCAGCCGCAGGGCCACTTCCTACGAGCAGTACTTC. As protein: CASRRATSYEQYF.

This clonotype has a count of ten or more. The chain couples TRBV12-3 or TRBV12-4 to TRBJ2-7, with D perhaps assigned TRBD1 or TRBD2 (6 bases each). The CDR3 contains 13 residues. Trimming removed 5 bases at V and 2 bases at J, with 10 bases between. In DNA form, the CDR3 reads TGTGCCAGCAGTCCCGGGGGCCCCTACGAGCAGTACTTC. This sequence encodes CASSPGGPYEQYF.

A few counts support this clonotype. The chain is built from TRBV12-3 or TRBV12-4 and TRBJ2-1; D could derive from TRBD1 or TRBD2 (5 bases each). The CDR3 is 15 residues long. V lost 6 bases and J lost 4, with 16 bases in between. CDR3 sequence reads: CASSPGRGLYNEQFF. The CDR3 DNA sequence: TGTGCCAGCAGCCCGGGCCGGGGCTTATACAATGAGCAGTTCTTC.

A few counts support this clonotype. CDR3 in DNA: TGCGCCAGCAGCCAAGAAAAATTACCTCCTTACGAGCAGTACTTC. Translated, it gives CASSQEKLPPYEQYF. The chain combines TRBV4-1 with TRBJ2-7; D is unresolved. Trimming took off 0 bases at V and 4 bases at J, with 13 bases between the two ends. Germline V gene lookup returns CDR1 MGHRA and CDR2 YSYEKL. The CDR3 has 15 amino acids.

This clonotype was counted between two and nine times. This chain connects TRBV15 to TRBJ2-3; D call uncertain. In germline, CDR1 is LNHNV, CDR2 YYDKDF (reference sequence). V lost 5 bases to trimming and J lost 5 bases, with 17 bases between them. The CDR3 contains 15 residues. The CDR3: CATSLMAVVGDTQYF. CDR3 DNA: TGTGCCACCAGCCTCATGGCAGTCGTGGGAGATACGCAGTATTTT. Variable domain in full (rest from reference TRBV15 and TRBJ2-3): DAMVIQNPRYQVTQFGKPVTLSCSQTLNHNVMYWYQQKSSQAPKLLFHYYDKDFNNEADTPDNFQSRRPNTSFCFLDIRSPGLGDTAMYLCATSLMAVVGDTQYFGPGTRLTVL.

This chain joins TRBV20-1 and TRBJ2-1, with 7 positions matching TRBD2. Losses at the gene ends were 3 bases for V and 7 bases for J; bases not matched to a gene: 12. The length of the CDR3 is 15 residues. Germline V gives CDR1 DFQATT, CDR2 SNEGSKA (reference sequence). The CDR3 sequence: CSASWREGTANEQFF. In DNA, the CDR3 is TGCAGTGCTAGCTGGAGGGAGGGTACTGCGAATGAGCAGTTCTTC.

This clonotype appeared a few times. V is TRBV9 and J is TRBJ2-1, with TRBD2 matching over 12 bases. The germline V gene has CDR1 SGDLS and CDR2 YYNGEE. The J segment lost 5 bases and the V segment lost 3 bases, leaving 6 bases of the junction unmatched. The CDR3 is made up of 16 amino acids. CDR3 sequence: CASSGSLAGGHNEQFF. As DNA, the CDR3 is TGTGCCAGCAGCGGCTCACTAGCGGGGGGCCACAATGAGCAGTTCTTC.

This clonotype was found many times. This rearrangement joins TRBV29-1 to TRBJ2-7; D is unresolved. This CDR3 is built from 12 residues. The V end lost 0 bases, the J end lost 0 bases, and 3 bases lay between the germline ends. From germline, CDR1 is SQVTM and CDR2 ANQGSEA. CDR3 nucleotide sequence: TGCAGCGTTGAAGATCGCTCCTACGAGCAGTACTTC. Protein product: CSVEDRSYEQYF.

The chain uses TRBV29-1 and TRBJ2-5; D gene ambiguous. Germline-derived CDR1 and CDR2 are SQVTM and ANQGSEA. The CDR3 has 10 amino acids. V was shortened by 6 bases and J by 11 bases, with 13 bases between the two germline ends. CDR3 protein: CSVAEDEQYF. CDR3 coding DNA: TGCAGCGTGGCCGAGGATGAGCAGTACTTC.

Concerning this clonotype itself: At one end the junction does not follow the germline gene, possibly because of a read error. V gene TRBV4-1 combines with J gene TRBJ2-3; D uncertain. The CDR3 spans 16 residues. From germline, CDR1 is MGHRA and CDR2 YSYEKL. CDR3 sequence (DNA): TGCACCAGCAGCCAAGAGGCCGACGGATACACAGATACGCAGTATTTT. Its protein is CTSSQEADGYTDTQYF.